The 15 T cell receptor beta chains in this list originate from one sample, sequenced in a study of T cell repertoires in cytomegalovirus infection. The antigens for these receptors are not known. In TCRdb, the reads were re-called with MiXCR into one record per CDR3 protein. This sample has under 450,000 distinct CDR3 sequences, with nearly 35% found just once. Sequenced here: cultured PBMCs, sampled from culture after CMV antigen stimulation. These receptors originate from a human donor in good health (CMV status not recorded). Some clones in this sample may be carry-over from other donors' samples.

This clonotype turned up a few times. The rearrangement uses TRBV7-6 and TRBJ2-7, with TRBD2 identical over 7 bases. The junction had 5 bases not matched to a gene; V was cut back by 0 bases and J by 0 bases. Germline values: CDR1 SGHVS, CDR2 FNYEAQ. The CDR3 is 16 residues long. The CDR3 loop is CASSLAQAGSSYEQYF. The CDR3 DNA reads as TGTGCCAGCAGCTTAGCGCAAGCGGGGAGCTCCTACGAGCAGTACTTC.

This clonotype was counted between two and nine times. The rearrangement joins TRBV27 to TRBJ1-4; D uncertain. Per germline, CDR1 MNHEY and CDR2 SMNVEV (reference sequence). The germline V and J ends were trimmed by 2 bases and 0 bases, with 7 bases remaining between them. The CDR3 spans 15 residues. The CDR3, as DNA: TGTGCCAGCAGTTTAAGAACAGCAACTAATGAAAAACTGTTTTTT. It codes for CASSLRTATNEKLFF.

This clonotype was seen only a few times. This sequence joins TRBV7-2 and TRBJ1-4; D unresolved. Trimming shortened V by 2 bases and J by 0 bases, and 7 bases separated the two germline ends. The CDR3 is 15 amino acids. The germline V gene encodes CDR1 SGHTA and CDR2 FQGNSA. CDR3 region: CASSLRAATNEKLFF. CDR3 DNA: TGTGCCAGCAGCTTACGGGCAGCAACTAATGAAAAACTGTTTTTT.

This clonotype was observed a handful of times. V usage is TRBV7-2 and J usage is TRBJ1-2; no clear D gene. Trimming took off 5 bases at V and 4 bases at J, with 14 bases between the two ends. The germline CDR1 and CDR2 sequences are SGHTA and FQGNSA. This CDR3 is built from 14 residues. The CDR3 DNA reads TGTGCCAGCAGCCCGGAGGCCAGGATCTATGGCTACACCTTC. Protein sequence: CASSPEARIYGYTF.

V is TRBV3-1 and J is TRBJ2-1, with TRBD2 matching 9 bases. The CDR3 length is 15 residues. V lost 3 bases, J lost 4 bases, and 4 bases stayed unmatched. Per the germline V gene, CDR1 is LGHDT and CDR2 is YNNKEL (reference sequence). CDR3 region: CASSQGSGSYNEQFF. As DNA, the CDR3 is TGTGCCAGCAGCCAGGGTAGCGGGAGTTACAATGAGCAGTTCTTC.

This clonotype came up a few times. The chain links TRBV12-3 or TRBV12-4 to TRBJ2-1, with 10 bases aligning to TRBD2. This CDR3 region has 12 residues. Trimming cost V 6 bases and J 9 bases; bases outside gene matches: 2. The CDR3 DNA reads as TGTGCCAGCAGCCGGACTAGCGGTGAGCAGTTCTTC. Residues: CASSRTSGEQFF.

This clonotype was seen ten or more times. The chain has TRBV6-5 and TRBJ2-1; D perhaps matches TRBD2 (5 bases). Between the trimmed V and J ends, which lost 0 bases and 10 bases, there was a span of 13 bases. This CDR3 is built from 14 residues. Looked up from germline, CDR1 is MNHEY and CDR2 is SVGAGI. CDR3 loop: CASSYSTRSGEQFF. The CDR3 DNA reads TGTGCCAGCAGTTACTCCACTAGGTCTGGGGAGCAGTTCTTC.

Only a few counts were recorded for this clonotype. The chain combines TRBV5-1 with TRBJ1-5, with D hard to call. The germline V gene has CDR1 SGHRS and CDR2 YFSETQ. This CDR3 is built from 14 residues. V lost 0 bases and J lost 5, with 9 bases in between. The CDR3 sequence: CASSLDAEYQPQHF. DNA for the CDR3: TGCGCCAGCAGCTTGGATGCAGAGTATCAGCCCCAGCATTTT.

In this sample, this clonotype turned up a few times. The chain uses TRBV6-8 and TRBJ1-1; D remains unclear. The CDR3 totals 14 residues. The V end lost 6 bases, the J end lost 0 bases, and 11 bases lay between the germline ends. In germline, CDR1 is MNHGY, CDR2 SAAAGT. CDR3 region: CASRQMIMNTEAFF. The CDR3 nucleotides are TGTGCCAGCAGACAGATGATCATGAACACTGAAGCTTTCTTT.

CDR3 bases: TGTGCCATCAGTGAGTCAATGGCAGGGGGCACTGAAGCTTTCTTT. This sequence encodes CAISESMAGGTEAFF. V is TRBV10-3 and J is TRBJ1-1, with 7 bases matching TRBD1. CDR1 is ENHRY, CDR2 SYGVKD, per germline. The CDR3 length is 15 residues. V lost 0 bases and J lost 4; bases outside the gene matches: 5.

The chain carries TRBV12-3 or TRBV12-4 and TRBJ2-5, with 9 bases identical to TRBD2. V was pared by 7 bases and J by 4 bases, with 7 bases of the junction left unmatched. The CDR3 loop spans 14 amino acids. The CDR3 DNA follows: TGTGCCAGCAAGACCGCGGGGGGGCGAGAGACCCAGTACTTC. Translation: CASKTAGGRETQYF.

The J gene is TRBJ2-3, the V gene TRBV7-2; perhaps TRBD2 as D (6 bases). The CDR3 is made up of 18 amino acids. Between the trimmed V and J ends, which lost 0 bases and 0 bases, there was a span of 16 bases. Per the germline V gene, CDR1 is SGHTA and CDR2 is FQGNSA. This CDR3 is CASSLALAGSASTDTQYF. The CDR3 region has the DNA TGTGCCAGCAGCTTAGCGCTGGCGGGGAGTGCTAGCACAGATACGCAGTATTTT.

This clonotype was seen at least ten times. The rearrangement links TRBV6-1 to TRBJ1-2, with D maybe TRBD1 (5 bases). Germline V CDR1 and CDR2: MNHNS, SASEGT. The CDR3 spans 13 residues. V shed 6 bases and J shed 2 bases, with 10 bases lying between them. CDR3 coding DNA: TGTGCCAGCAGCGTGTCAGGGAACTATGGCTACACCTTC. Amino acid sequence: CASSVSGNYGYTF.

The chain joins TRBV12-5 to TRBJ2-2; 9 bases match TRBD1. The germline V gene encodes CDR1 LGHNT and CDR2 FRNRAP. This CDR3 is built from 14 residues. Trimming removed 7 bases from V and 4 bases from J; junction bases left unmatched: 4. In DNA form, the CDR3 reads TGTGCTAGTGTCCAACAGGGGGCCACCGGGGAGCTGTTTTTT. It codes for CASVQQGATGELFF.

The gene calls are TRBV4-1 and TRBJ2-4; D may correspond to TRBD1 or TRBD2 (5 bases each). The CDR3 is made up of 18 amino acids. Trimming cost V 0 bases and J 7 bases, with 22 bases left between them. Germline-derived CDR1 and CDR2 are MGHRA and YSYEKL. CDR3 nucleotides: TGCGCCAGCAGCCAAGAGGGCTTTCGAACTTGGGGGAGTAACATTCAGTACTTC. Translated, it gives CASSQEGFRTWGSNIQYF.